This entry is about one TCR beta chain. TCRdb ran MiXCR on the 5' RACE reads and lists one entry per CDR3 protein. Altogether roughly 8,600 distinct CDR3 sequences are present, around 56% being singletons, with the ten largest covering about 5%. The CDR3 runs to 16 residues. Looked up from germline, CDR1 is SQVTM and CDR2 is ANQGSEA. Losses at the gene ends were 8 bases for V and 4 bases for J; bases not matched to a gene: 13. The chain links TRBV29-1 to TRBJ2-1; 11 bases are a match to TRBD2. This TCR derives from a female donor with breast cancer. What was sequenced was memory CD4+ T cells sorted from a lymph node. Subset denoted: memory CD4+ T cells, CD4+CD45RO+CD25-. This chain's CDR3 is CSLRTLAGGLYNEQFF. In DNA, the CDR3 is TGCAGCCTCCGTACCCTAGCGGGAGGCCTATACAATGAGCAGTTCTTC.